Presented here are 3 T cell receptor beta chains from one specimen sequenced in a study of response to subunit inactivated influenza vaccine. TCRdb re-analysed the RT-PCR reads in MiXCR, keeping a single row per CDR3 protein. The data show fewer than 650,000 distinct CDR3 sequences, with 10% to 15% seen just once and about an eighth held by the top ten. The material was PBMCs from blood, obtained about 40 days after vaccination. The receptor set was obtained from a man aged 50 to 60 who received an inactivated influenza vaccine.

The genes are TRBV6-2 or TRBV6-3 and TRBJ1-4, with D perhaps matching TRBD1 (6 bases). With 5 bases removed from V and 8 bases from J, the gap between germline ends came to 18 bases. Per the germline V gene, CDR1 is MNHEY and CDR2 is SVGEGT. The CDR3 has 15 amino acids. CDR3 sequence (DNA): TGTGCCAGCAGTACCTACAGGGTCCTCAAGGAAAAACTGTTTTTT. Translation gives CASSTYRVLKEKLFF.

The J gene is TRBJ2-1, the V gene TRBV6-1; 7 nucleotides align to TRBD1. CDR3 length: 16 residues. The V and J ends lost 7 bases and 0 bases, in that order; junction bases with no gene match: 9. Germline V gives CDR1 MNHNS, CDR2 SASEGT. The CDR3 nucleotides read TGTGCCAGCACTACAGGACAGGCGAGCTCCTACAATGAGCAGTTCTTC. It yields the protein CASTTGQASSYNEQFF.

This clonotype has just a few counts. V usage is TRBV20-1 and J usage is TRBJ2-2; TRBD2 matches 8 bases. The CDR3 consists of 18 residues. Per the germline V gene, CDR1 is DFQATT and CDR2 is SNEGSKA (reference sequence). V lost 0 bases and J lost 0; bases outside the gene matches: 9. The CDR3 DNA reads TGCAGTGCTAGAGATCCCGTGAGCGGGGGAGCGAACACCGGGGAGCTGTTTTTT. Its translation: CSARDPVSGGANTGELFF.